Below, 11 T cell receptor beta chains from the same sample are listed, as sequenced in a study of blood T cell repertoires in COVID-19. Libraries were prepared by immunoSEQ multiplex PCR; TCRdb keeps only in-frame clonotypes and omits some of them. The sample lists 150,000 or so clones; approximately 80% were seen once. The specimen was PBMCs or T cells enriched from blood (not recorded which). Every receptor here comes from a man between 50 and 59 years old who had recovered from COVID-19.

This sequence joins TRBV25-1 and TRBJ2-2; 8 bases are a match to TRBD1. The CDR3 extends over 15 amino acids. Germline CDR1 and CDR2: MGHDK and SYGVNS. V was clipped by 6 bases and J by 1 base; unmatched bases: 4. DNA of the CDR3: TGTGCCAGCAGGGGCGGACAGGGGAACACCGGGGAGCTGTTTTTT. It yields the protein CASRGGQGNTGELFF.

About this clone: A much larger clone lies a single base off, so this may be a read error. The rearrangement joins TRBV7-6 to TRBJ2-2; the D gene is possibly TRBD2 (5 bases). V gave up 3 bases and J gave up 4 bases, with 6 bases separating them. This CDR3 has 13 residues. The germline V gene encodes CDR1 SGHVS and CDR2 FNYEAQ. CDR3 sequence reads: CASSLRATGELFF. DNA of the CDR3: TGTGCCAGCAGCTTGCGGGCCACCGGGGAGCTGTTTTTT.

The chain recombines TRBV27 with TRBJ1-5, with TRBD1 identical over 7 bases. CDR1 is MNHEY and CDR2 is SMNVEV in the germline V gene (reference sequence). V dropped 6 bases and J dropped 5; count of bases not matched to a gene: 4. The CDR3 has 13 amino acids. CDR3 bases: TGTGCCAGCAGCCCCGACAGGGATCAGCCCCAGCATTTT. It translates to CASSPDRDQPQHF.

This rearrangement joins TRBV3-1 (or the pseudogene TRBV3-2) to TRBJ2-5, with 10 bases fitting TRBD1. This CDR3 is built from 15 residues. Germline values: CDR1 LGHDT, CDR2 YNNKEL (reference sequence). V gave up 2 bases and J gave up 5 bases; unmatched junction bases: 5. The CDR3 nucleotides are TGTGCCAGCAGCCAATTGGGACAGGGGACCGAGACCCAGTACTTC. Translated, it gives CASSQLGQGTETQYF.

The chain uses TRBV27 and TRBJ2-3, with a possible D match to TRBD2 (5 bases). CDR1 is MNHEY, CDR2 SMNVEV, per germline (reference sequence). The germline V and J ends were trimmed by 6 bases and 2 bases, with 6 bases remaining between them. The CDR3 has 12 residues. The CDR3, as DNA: TGTGCCAGCAGACGGGACACAGATACGCAGTATTTT. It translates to CASRRDTDTQYF.

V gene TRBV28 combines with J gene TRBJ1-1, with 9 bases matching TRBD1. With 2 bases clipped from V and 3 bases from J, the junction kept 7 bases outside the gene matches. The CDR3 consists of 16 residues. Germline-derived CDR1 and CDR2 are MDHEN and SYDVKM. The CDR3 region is CASSLRTGAGHTEAFF. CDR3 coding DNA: TGTGCCAGCAGTTTAAGGACAGGGGCAGGACACACTGAAGCTTTCTTT.

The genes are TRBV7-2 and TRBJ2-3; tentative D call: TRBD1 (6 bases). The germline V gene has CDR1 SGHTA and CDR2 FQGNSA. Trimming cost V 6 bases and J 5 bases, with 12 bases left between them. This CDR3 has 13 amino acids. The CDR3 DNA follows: TGTGCCAGCAGACCTAGAGGGGGAGATACGCAGTATTTT. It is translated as CASRPRGGDTQYF.

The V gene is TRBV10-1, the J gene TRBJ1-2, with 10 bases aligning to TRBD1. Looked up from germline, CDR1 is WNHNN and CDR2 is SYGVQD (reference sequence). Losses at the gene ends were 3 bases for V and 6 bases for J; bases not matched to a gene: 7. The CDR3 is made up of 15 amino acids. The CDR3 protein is CASSEGTGDKNGYTF. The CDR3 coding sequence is TGCGCCAGCAGTGAAGGGACAGGGGATAAGAATGGCTACACCTTC.

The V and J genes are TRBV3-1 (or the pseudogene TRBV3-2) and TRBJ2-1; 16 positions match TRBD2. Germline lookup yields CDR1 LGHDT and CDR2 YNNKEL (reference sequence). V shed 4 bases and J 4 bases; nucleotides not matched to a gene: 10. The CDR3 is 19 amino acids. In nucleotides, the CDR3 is TGTGCCAGCAGCCTAGGGACTAGCGGGGGGGACCGGAAATACAATGAGCAGTTCTTC. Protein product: CASSLGTSGGDRKYNEQFF.

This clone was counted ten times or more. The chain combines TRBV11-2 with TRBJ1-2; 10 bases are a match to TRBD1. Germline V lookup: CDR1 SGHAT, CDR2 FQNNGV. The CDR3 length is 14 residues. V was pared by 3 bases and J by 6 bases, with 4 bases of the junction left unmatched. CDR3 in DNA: TGTGCCAGCAGCTTGCCCGGGACAGGGGATGGCTACACCTTC. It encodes CASSLPGTGDGYTF.

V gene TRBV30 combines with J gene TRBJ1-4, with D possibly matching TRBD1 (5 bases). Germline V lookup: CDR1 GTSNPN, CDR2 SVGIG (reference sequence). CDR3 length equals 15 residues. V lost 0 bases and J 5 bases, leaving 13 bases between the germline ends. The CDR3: CAWSVPGGLNEKLFF. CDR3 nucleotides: TGTGCCTGGAGTGTCCCCGGGGGGTTAAATGAAAAACTGTTTTTT.